What follows are 11 T cell receptor beta chains derived from one specimen sequenced in a study of blood T cell repertoires in COVID-19 (TCRdb year 2020). The library was produced with the immunoSEQ multiplex PCR assay. TCRdb re-hosts the immuneACCESS table, in-frame sequences only. Its copies lack some clones; in the studies checked, an unresolved V gene accounts for under half of them, and the cause for the rest is not known. This sample holds 240,000 or so clones; approximately 90% were observed only once. The ten largest clones add up to roughly 7% of the sample. The sample comprised peripheral blood. All receptors derive from a man aged 55-75 years who had recovered from COVID-19.

This clone was picked up one time. The chain employs TRBV10-1 and TRBJ2-3; TRBD2 matches 10 bases. CDR1 is WNHNN, CDR2 SYGVQD, per germline (reference sequence). V was clipped by 4 bases and J by 10 bases; unmatched bases: 11. The CDR3 consists of 15 residues. The CDR3 sequence: CASSGSGGDGGPQYF. The CDR3 region has the DNA TGCGCCAGCAGTGGCAGCGGGGGGGACGGTGGTCCGCAGTATTTT.

The chain is built from TRBV2 and TRBJ2-1, with TRBD1 matching over 7 bases. CDR3 length: 13 amino acids. V shed 10 bases and J 5 bases; nucleotides not matched to a gene: 8. Germline V gene data show CDR1 as SNHLY and CDR2 as FYNNEI. CDR3 in DNA: TGTGCCACCCAGACAGGGATAAACAATGAGCAGTTCTTC. It translates to CATQTGINNEQFF.

J is TRBJ2-5 and V is TRBV21-1; the table assigns TRBD1, which was not confirmed against the DNA. TRBV21-1 is assigned pseudogene status. The CDR3 length is 18 residues. In DNA, the CDR3 is TGTGCCAGCAGCAAAGATGAGACAGGGGACTGGTACCAAGAGACCCAGTACTTC. Protein product: CASSKDETGDWYQETQYF.

V usage is TRBV18 and J usage is TRBJ2-7; TRBD2 agrees at 10 bases. The CDR3 runs to 15 residues. V lost 1 base to trimming and J lost 8 bases; unmatched junction nucleotides: 8. Germline CDR1 KGHSH, CDR2 LQKENI. The chain's CDR3 is CASSPLGTSEYQQYV. The CDR3 DNA reads as TGTGCCAGCTCACCACTCGGGACTAGCGAGTACCAGCAGTACGTC.

J is TRBJ2-7 and V is TRBV2; TRBD1 matches at 7 bases. CDR1 SNHLY and CDR2 FYNNEI come from the germline V gene. After removal of 4 bases from V and 0 bases from J, the junction contained 3 bases not matched to a gene. The CDR3 consists of 14 residues. CDR3 coding DNA: TGTGCCAGCAGTGGGGACAGCAGCTCCTACGAGCAGTACTTC. It yields the protein CASSGDSSSYEQYF.

The chain carries TRBV12-5 and TRBJ1-5; possibly TRBD1 for D (6 bases). The CDR3 is 15 amino acids. Trimming removed 2 bases at V and 4 bases at J, with 12 bases between. CDR1 LGHNT and CDR2 FRNRAP come from the germline V gene. The CDR3 DNA sequence: TGTGCTAGTGGTTTGACAGGGTTTCCGAATCAGCCCCAGCATTTT. Encoded protein: CASGLTGFPNQPQHF.

This sequence joins TRBV6-6 and TRBJ2-2, with 8 nucleotides matching TRBD1. V trimming: 4 bases; J trimming: 5 bases; junction bases outside the gene matches: 3. This CDR3 is 14 amino acids long. The germline CDR1 and CDR2 sequences are MNHNY and SVGAGI (reference sequence). The CDR3 coding sequence is TGTGCCAGCAGTTGGGACAGGCCTACCGGGGAGCTGTTTTTT. This encodes CASSWDRPTGELFF.

This chain uses TRBV6-5 with TRBJ2-4; possible D gene TRBD2, 6 bases. Germline loops: CDR1 MNHEY, CDR2 SVGAGI. CDR3 length: 13 amino acids. V dropped 6 bases and J dropped 8 bases, with 14 bases sitting between them. The chain's CDR3 is CASRRGSGDIQYF. CDR3 nucleotide sequence: TGTGCCAGCAGGAGGGGTTCGGGGGACATTCAGTACTTC.

As concerns this clone: A much larger clone is a single base away; this may be a read error. The chain recombines TRBV14 with TRBJ2-7; D not resolved. The germline gives CDR1 SGHDN, CDR2 FVKESK. The CDR3 covers 13 residues. V was shortened by 5 bases and J by 2 bases, with 10 bases between the two germline ends. The CDR3 DNA is TGTGCCAGCAGCTTAGACAACGCCTACGAGCAGTACTTC. Translation: CASSLDNAYEQYF.

The chain uses TRBV6-5 and TRBJ1-2, with 8 bases matching TRBD1. The CDR3 spans 15 residues. The junction had 8 bases not matched to a gene; V was cut back by 5 bases and J by 3 bases. CDR1 and CDR2 from the germline V gene are MNHEY and SVGAGI. The CDR3, as DNA: TGTGCCAGCAGTCAACCTAGACAGGGGCACTATGGCTACACCTTC. Amino acids: CASSQPRQGHYGYTF.

This sequence joins TRBV5-1 and TRBJ2-3, with D possibly matching TRBD1 (5 bases). The germline gives CDR1 SGHRS, CDR2 YFSETQ. V was clipped by 5 bases and J by 6 bases, with 16 bases between them. This CDR3 contains 14 residues. CDR3 nucleotides: TGCGCCAGCAGTTCCCAACAGGTATCCGATACGCAGTATTTT. As protein: CASSSQQVSDTQYF.